The 26 T cell receptor beta chains reported below all come from one sample, sequenced in a study of cytomegalovirus exposure and HLA in healthy donors. The repertoire was sequenced with immunoSEQ multiplex PCR; TCRdb's copy has only in-frame clones and lacks some. The top ten clones hold 2.5% to 3.5% of a sample with tens of thousands of clones, roughly 94% of them seen once. Sequencing used PBMCs. Receptors originate from a woman between 18 and 29 years old in good health and CMV-seropositive.

This clone has a handful of counts. The J gene is TRBJ1-6, the V gene TRBV6-1, with D uncertain. V lost 6 bases, J lost 7 bases, and 16 bases lay in between. CDR1 and CDR2 from the germline V gene are MNHNS and SASEGT. The CDR3 is made up of 15 amino acids. The DNA of the CDR3 is TGTGCCAGCAGGGTCTTCTGGCAGTCAAATTCACCCCTCCACTTT. It translates to CASRVFWQSNSPLHF.

This clone is a singleton in its sample. The genes are TRBV7-9 and TRBJ1-1; 9 bases agree with TRBD1. This CDR3 region has 17 residues. Trimming took 6 bases from V and 2 from J; bases not matched to a gene: 13. The germline V gene has CDR1 SEHNR and CDR2 FQNEAQ (reference sequence). In DNA, the CDR3 is TGTGCCAGCAGACACATCACCGGGACAGGGTTAAACACTGAAGCTTTCTTT. This gives the protein CASRHITGTGLNTEAFF. Complete variable domain (other parts from reference TRBV7-9 and TRBJ1-1): DTGVSQNPRHKITKRGQNVTFRCDPISEHNRLYWYRQTLGQGPEFLTYFQNEAQLEKSRLLSDRFSAERPKGSFSTLEIQRTEQGDSAMYLCASRHITGTGLNTEAFFGQGTRLTVV.

CDR3 sequence: CASSYGQGKDNGYTF. Written as DNA, the CDR3 is TGTGCCAGCAGTTACGGACAGGGGAAGGATAATGGCTACACCTTC. This chain joins TRBV6-6 and TRBJ1-2, with TRBD1 matching 9 bases. The V gene end was trimmed by 2 bases and the J gene end by 6 bases; junction bases not matched to a gene: 7. The CDR3 totals 15 residues. Per the germline V gene, CDR1 is MNHNY and CDR2 is SVGAGI (reference sequence).

The chain joins TRBV4-2 to TRBJ2-1, with 10 bases aligning to TRBD2. The CDR3 runs 16 residues. Germline V gives CDR1 LGHNA, CDR2 YNFKEQ. Losses at the gene ends were 4 bases for V and 8 bases for J; bases not matched to a gene: 11. The CDR3 protein is CASSRSGTSAADEQFF. As DNA, the CDR3 is TGTGCCAGCAGCCGTTCCGGGACTAGCGCGGCCGATGAGCAGTTCTTC.

As concerns this clone: Other DNA sequences in this specimen translate into the identical CDR3. J is TRBJ1-5 and V is TRBV19, with 8 nucleotides matching TRBD1. The CDR3 runs to 15 residues. Germline CDR1 is LNHDA and CDR2 is SQIVND (reference sequence). Trimming removed 1 base from V and 4 bases from J; junction bases left unmatched: 3. The DNA of the CDR3 is TGTGCCAGTAGTATAGGTACAGGGGGTAATCAGCCCCAGCATTTT. Translation: CASSIGTGGNQPQHF.

The chain links TRBV7-3 to TRBJ2-2; TRBD1 agrees at 7 bases. V gave up 1 base and J gave up 1 base; unmatched junction bases: 6. The CDR3 runs to 17 residues. The germline gives CDR1 SGHTA, CDR2 FQGTGA. This CDR3 reads CASSLMFRGLNTGELFF. CDR3 DNA sequence: TGTGCCAGCAGCTTAATGTTTAGGGGGCTGAACACCGGGGAGCTGTTTTTT. Full variable domain (remainder filled in from reference TRBV7-3 and TRBJ2-2): GAGVSQTPSNKVTEKGKYVELRCDPISGHTALYWYRQSLGQGPEFLIYFQGTGAADDSGLPNDRFFAVRPEGSVSTLKIQRTERGDSAVYLCASSLMFRGLNTGELFFGEGSRLTVL.

V is TRBV20-1 and J is TRBJ1-5; D is unresolved. There are 11 residues in the CDR3. CDR1 is DFQATT, CDR2 SNEGSKA, per germline (reference sequence). V was pared by 6 bases and J by 4 bases, with 7 bases between. CDR3 DNA sequence: TGCAGTGCGGGCTCTAATCAGCCCCAGCATTTT. Encoded protein: CSAGSNQPQHF.

The chain couples TRBV10-3 to TRBJ2-1, with 10 bases identical to TRBD2. Looked up from germline, CDR1 is ENHRY and CDR2 is SYGVKD. The CDR3 runs 17 residues. V trimming: 0 bases; J trimming: 4 bases; junction bases outside the gene matches: 6. The CDR3 spells CAISESPSGRAYNEQFF. CDR3 DNA sequence: TGTGCCATCAGTGAGTCGCCTAGCGGGAGAGCTTACAATGAGCAGTTCTTC.

This clone was counted a single time. V usage is TRBV29-1 and J usage is TRBJ1-2; possibly TRBD1 for D (5 bases). Trimming cost V 7 bases and J 1 base, with 16 bases left between them. Germline V CDR1 and CDR2: SQVTM, ANQGSEA. This CDR3 is 14 amino acids long. This CDR3 is CSARQSNFNYGYTF. The CDR3 nucleotides are TGCAGCGCTCGACAGAGTAACTTTAACTATGGCTACACCTTC.

The count of this clone is one. The chain joins TRBV29-1 to TRBJ2-7; 10 bases map to TRBD1. J gave up 3 bases and V 6 bases, and 5 bases lay outside the gene matches. The CDR3 spans 13 residues. The germline CDR1 and CDR2 sequences are SQVTM and ANQGSEA. CDR3 in amino acids: CSVRTGGGYEQYF. CDR3 in DNA: TGCAGCGTCCGGACAGGGGGGGGCTACGAGCAGTACTTC.

The chain couples TRBV18 to TRBJ1-2, with TRBD1 matching 10 bases. The CDR3 runs to 13 residues. Unmatched junction bases numbered 3, after V lost 3 bases and J lost 8 bases. Germline CDR1 and CDR2: KGHSH and LQKENI. The DNA of the CDR3 is TGTGCCAGCTCACCGACAGGGGGCTTAGGCTACACCTTC. It is translated as CASSPTGGLGYTF.

V usage is TRBV2 and J usage is TRBJ2-1, with 8 bases matching TRBD1. This CDR3 region has 13 residues. The junction had 5 bases not matched to a gene; V was cut back by 11 bases and J by 2 bases. Germline-derived CDR1 and CDR2 are SNHLY and FYNNEI. The CDR3: CAVSRGPYNEQFF. DNA for the CDR3: TGTGCCGTTAGCAGGGGGCCCTACAATGAGCAGTTCTTC.

The V call is TRBV27, the J call TRBJ2-1; D is unclear. Germline assignment: CDR1 MNHEY and CDR2 SMNVEV (reference sequence). The CDR3 has 12 residues. The V and J ends lost 5 bases and 7 bases respectively, with 9 bases between them. CDR3: CASSTSGNEQFF. The CDR3 nucleotides read TGTGCCAGCAGTACGTCAGGTAATGAGCAGTTCTTC.

The chain combines TRBV27 with TRBJ1-1, with 9 bases fitting TRBD1. Germline V gene data show CDR1 as MNHEY and CDR2 as SMNVEV (reference sequence). J lost 1 base, V lost 3 bases, and 6 bases had no gene match. The CDR3 consists of 16 residues. CDR3 amino acids: CASSFLPGQGNTEAFF. The DNA for the CDR3 is TGTGCCAGCAGTTTCCTCCCGGGACAGGGGAACACTGAAGCTTTCTTT.

This chain joins TRBV5-1 and TRBJ2-5; TRBD2 might be the D (6 bases). From germline, CDR1 is SGHRS and CDR2 YFSETQ. The CDR3 covers 14 residues. V lost 4 bases, J lost 2 bases, and 12 bases lay in between. The CDR3 region has the DNA TGCGCCAGCAGCCCCACCGGGGGACAAGAGACCCAGTACTTC. It specifies CASSPTGGQETQYF.

This sequence joins TRBV11-3 and TRBJ2-7; tentatively, D is TRBD2 (5 bases). With 2 bases removed from V and 0 bases from J, the gap between germline ends came to 11 bases. Germline CDR1 SGHNT, CDR2 YENEEA. CDR3 length equals 15 residues. CDR3 bases: TGTGCCAGCAGCTTAACCGCGGGCCCCTCCTACGAGCAGTACTTC. Translation: CASSLTAGPSYEQYF.

V usage is TRBV4-3 and J usage is TRBJ2-7; a weak D match, TRBD1 (5 bases). Per the germline V gene, CDR1 is LGHNA and CDR2 is YSLEER. Trimming removed 1 base at V and 7 bases at J, with 14 bases between. The CDR3 has 14 residues. The CDR3 DNA follows: TGCGCCAGCAGCCAAGGTTCCAGGGCAGGGGAGCAGTACTTC. Protein sequence: CASSQGSRAGEQYF.

This sequence joins TRBV5-1 and TRBJ2-1; 11 bases agree with TRBD2. Per germline, CDR1 SGHRS and CDR2 YFSETQ. V was clipped by 3 bases and J by 5 bases; unmatched bases: 4. The CDR3 spans 15 residues. CDR3 in DNA: TGCGCCAGCAGCTCTTTGACTAGCGGGGACAATGAGCAGTTCTTC. The encoded protein is CASSSLTSGDNEQFF.

The J gene is TRBJ2-7, the V gene TRBV9; tentatively, D is TRBD1 (6 bases). The CDR3 runs to 13 residues. Germline V gene lookup returns CDR1 SGDLS and CDR2 YYNGEE. V gave up 2 bases and J gave up 4 bases, with 10 bases separating them. CDR3 DNA sequence: TGTGCCAGCAGCGTCGCAGGGGATTACGAGCAGTACTTC. It yields the protein CASSVAGDYEQYF.

The chain recombines TRBV5-5 with TRBJ1-2; D remains ambiguous. The CDR3 length is 16 residues. Germline CDR1 reads SGHKS; CDR2 reads YYEKEE (reference sequence). Trimming removed 6 bases at V and 1 base at J, with 19 bases between. CDR3 residues: CASTDRPQPGNYGYTF. CDR3 nucleotides: TGTGCCAGCACCGACCGCCCCCAGCCGGGTAACTATGGCTACACCTTC.

The rearrangement links TRBV7-9 to TRBJ1-3, with TRBD1 matching 7 bases. Unmatched junction bases numbered 8, after V lost 5 bases and J lost 4 bases. From germline, CDR1 is SEHNR and CDR2 FQNEAQ (reference sequence). The length of the CDR3 is 15 residues. CDR3 region: CASSHTGVGGNTIYF. The CDR3 nucleotides are TGTGCCAGCAGCCACACAGGGGTGGGAGGAAACACCATATATTTT.

The rearrangement links TRBV7-9 to TRBJ1-3, with D unresolved. The CDR3 has 14 residues. The V end was cut by 1 base, the J end by 4 bases, with 8 bases between. The germline V gene encodes CDR1 SEHNR and CDR2 FQNEAQ (reference sequence). In DNA form, the CDR3 reads TGTGCCAGCAGCTTAGGTCTATCGGGAAACACCATATATTTT. It specifies CASSLGLSGNTIYF.

CDR3 nucleotide sequence: TGCGCCAGCAGAATGTCCAGGGTGGATCAGCCCCAGCATTTT. It translates to CASRMSRVDQPQHF. This sequence joins TRBV5-1 and TRBJ1-5; D may be TRBD1 (5 bases). Trimming took off 5 bases at V and 5 bases at J, with 14 bases between the two ends. The germline gives CDR1 SGHRS, CDR2 YFSETQ. CDR3 length: 14 amino acids.

The chain carries TRBV9 and TRBJ2-3; a possible D gene is TRBD1 (5 bases). Between the trimmed V and J ends, which lost 2 bases and 5 bases, there was a span of 9 bases. CDR3 size: 13 residues. The V gene's germline CDR1 is SGDLS and CDR2 YYNGEE. The CDR3 bases are TGTGCCAGCAGCGTCATGGGGCAAGATACGCAGTATTTT. This sequence encodes CASSVMGQDTQYF.

This chain uses TRBV5-1 with TRBJ1-2; 7 positions agree with TRBD1. The V segment lost 0 bases and the J segment 4 bases; nucleotides outside the gene matches: 3. The germline V gene has CDR1 SGHRS and CDR2 YFSETQ. This CDR3 region has 14 residues. The CDR3 coding sequence is TGCGCCAGCAGCTTGGCGACAGGGCCCTATGGCTACACCTTC. This sequence encodes CASSLATGPYGYTF.

The chain links TRBV7-9 to TRBJ2-6; maybe TRBD1 (5 bases). Germline assignment: CDR1 SEHNR and CDR2 FQNEAQ (reference sequence). V dropped 2 bases and J dropped 1 base, with 12 bases sitting between them. The CDR3 totals 17 residues. The CDR3 coding sequence is TGTGCCAGCAGCTTATCGCCAGGGAAGTCTGGGGCCAACGTCCTGACTTTC. Translated, it gives CASSLSPGKSGANVLTF.